This section outlines one TCR beta chain sequence together with its context. What it binds is unknown. The V segment lost 6 bases and the J segment 6 bases; nucleotides outside the gene matches: 14. CDR3 length: 17 residues. CDR1 is MDHEN, CDR2 SYDVKM, per germline. These data are taken from a study of T cell responses to AZD1222 COVID-19 vaccine. Study results and caveats: Seropositivity was recorded at baseline in only 6 or 7 AZD1222 recipients.

Measured with immunoSEQ multiplex PCR; TCRdb has only the in-frame clones, and not every one. This sample has approximately 180,000 clones, with around 94% found just once. The sample in question was peripheral blood, obtained on day 0 of AZD1222 vaccination. This clonotype was sampled from an adult in good health. The V call is TRBV28, the J call TRBJ1-5; 10 nucleotides line up with TRBD1. CDR3: CASRSGTGALRGQPQHF. In DNA form, the CDR3 reads TGTGCCAGCAGGAGCGGGACAGGGGCCTTGAGAGGTCAGCCCCAGCATTTT.